Sequencing of this TCR beta chain was carried out in a study of blood T cell repertoires in COVID-19. For the study at large: The study drew acute and convalescent COVID-19 samples from the United States, Italy and Spain. The analysed material was cDNA or gDNA that came from T cells, B-cell-depleted T cells, or PBMCs.

In the study's own analysis: Estimation of nucleated cell counts was performed using reference gene primer amplification. This table comes from immunoSEQ multiplex PCR, and its TCRdb copy is limited to in-frame clones, with some not included. The V and J calls and clone size are taken from that table; D and trimming were inferred from the DNA. The repertoire consists of 150,000 to 200,000 clones, with 85% occurring once and the leading ten covering about 8.8%. CDR3 length: 17 residues. J lost 2 bases, V lost 5 bases, and 6 bases had no gene match. Per germline, CDR1 MNHNY and CDR2 SVGAGI (reference sequence). One Seattle source followed patients from active infection through their disease course.

This TCR was sampled from a woman of 80 years or more with COVID-19, enrolled during active disease. Source material: peripheral blood. V is TRBV6-6 and J is TRBJ1-4, with TRBD1 identical over 12 bases. In nucleotides, the CDR3 is TGTGCCAGCAGTCCCCGGGACAGGGGGCTTACTAATGAAAAACTGTTTTTT. Translated: CASSPRDRGLTNEKLFF.